This TCR beta chain was obtained from a study of cytomegalovirus exposure and HLA in healthy donors. PCR involved 60 Vbeta and 13 Jbeta primers. Generated by immunoSEQ multiplex PCR, the TCRdb table keeps only in-frame clones and is missing some. The sample has some 100,000 clones, 74% seen once. The CDR3 is 13 amino acids. CDR1 and CDR2 from the germline V gene are SGHDN and FVKESK. Trimming pared 2 bases from V and 7 bases from J, leaving 12 bases between. Comment on this clone: What it binds is unknown.

Study-wide findings and caveats: A later analysis, which compared TCR beta chains of equal frequency, found the HLA-associated ones more clonally expanded.

The clonotype originates from a human donor in good health. The sequenced sample consisted of PBMCs. V usage is TRBV14 and J usage is TRBJ2-7, with D possibly being TRBD1 (5 bases). CDR3 region: CASSQQGAGEQYF. In nucleotides, the CDR3 is TGTGCCAGCAGCCAACAAGGGGCAGGGGAGCAGTACTTC.